This T cell receptor beta chain was profiled in a study of blood T cell repertoires in COVID-19. As for the study in general: T cells, B-cell-depleted T cells, or PBMCs provided the cDNA or gDNA that served as material.

Deletions cut 10 bases from V and 0 bases from J, with 8 bases between. Germline CDR1 reads KGHDR; CDR2 reads SFDVKD. CDR3 length: 12 amino acids. Authors' processing steps: How many nucleated cells were present was estimated from reference gene primer amplification. TCRdb keeps only in-frame clones here, not all; method: immunoSEQ multiplex PCR. The V and J calls and clone size come from that table; D and trimming were worked out from the DNA. This table holds 150,000 to 200,000 clones, about 87% found once. The sequencing sample was made of peripheral blood. The chain carries TRBV24-1 and TRBJ1-2, with unresolved D. The TCR originated in a man in his sixties with acute or convalescent COVID-19. The CDR3 sequence: CATNNPNYGYTF. CDR3 nucleotide sequence: TGTGCCACGAACAATCCTAACTATGGCTACACCTTC.